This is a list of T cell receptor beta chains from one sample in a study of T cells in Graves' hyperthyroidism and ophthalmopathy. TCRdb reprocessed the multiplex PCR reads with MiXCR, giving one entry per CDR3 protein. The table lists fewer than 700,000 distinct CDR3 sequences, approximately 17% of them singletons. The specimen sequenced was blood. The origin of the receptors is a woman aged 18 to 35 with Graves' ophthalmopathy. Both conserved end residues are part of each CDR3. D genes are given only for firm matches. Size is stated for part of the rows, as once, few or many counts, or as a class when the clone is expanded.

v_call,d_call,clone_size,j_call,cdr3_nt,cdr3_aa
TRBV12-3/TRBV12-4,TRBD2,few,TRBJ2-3,TGTGCCATCCTACCCGGACTAGCGGGACCGAGCACAGATACGCAGTATTTT,CAILPGLAGPSTDTQYF
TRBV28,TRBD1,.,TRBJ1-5,TGTGCCAGCAGTCTACGGACAGGAGCCCAGCCCCAGCATTTT,CASSLRTGAQPQHF
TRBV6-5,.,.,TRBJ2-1,TGTGCCAGCAGTTACTCGTCCAACCGGGGTGAGCAGTTCTTC,CASSYSSNRGEQFF
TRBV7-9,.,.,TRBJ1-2,TGTGCCAGCAACCAAATCGGGGCGGGCTGGGCAGGGCAAGACGGCTACACCTTC,CASNQIGAGWAGQDGYTF
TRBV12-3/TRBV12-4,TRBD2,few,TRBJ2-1,TGTGCCAGCAGGCGGACTAGCAGGAATGAGCAGTTCTTC,CASRRTSRNEQFF
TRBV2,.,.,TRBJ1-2,TGTGCCAGCAGTGACCAACCTGCGAACTGTGGCTACACCTTC,CASSDQPANCGYTF
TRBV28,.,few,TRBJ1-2,TGTGCCAGCACCCATGAGGTCGGCAGGGCAGGTGGCTACACCTTC,CASTHEVGRAGGYTF
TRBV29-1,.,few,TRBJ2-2,TGCAGCGTTTCCGGGACATTCTCGGGGGAGCTGTTTTTT,CSVSGTFSGELFF
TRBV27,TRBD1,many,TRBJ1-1,TGTGCCAGCAGTTTACTATGGGACAGTCGGAACGGGAACACTGAAGCTTTCTTT,CASSLLWDSRNGNTEAFF
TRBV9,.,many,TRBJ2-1,TGTGCCAGCAGCGGGGGGGCGGTTAGCTCCTACAATGAGCAGTTCTTC,CASSGGAVSSYNEQFF
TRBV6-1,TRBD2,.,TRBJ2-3,TGTGCCAGCAGTGAATTAGCGGGGGGGTCAGATACGCAGTATTTT,CASSELAGGSDTQYF
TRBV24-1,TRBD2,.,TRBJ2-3,TGTGCCACCAGTGCCGCCAAGGGACTAGGCACAGATACGCAGTATTTT,CATSAAKGLGTDTQYF
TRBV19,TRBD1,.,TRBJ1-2,TGTGCCAGTACAAGACAGGGCCGAAACTATGGCTACACCTTC,CASTRQGRNYGYTF
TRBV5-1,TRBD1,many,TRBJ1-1,TGCGCCAGCAGCTTGCGGACAGGGGCGTCTAATGAAGCTTTCTTT,CASSLRTGASNEAFF
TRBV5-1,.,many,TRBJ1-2,TGCGCCAGCAGTTCTGACAGAAGGGGCTACACCTTC,CASSSDRRGYTF
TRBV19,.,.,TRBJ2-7,TGTGCCAGTAGTATTAAGTACGAGCAGTACTTC,CASSIKYEQYF
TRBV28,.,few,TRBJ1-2,TGTGCCAGCAGTTTAGGACAGCTATCGAGCTACACCTTC,CASSLGQLSSYTF
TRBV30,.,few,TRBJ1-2,TGTGCCTGGAGAGAGGGAGGGAGTAACTATGGCTACACCTTC,CAWREGGSNYGYTF